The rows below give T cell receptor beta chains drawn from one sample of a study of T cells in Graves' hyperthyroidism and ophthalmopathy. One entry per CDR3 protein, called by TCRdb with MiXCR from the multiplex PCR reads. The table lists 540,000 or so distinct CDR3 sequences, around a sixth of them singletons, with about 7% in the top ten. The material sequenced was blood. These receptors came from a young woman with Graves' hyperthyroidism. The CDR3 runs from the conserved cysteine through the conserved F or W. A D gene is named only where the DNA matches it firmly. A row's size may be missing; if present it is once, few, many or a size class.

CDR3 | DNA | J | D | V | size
CASSPGLFGSGANVLTF | TGTGCCAGCAGCCCCGGACTGTTCGGCTCTGGGGCCAACGTCCTGACTTTC | TRBJ2-6 | . | TRBV7-9 | .
CASTNPGDRGRYEQYF | TGTGCCAGCACAAACCCGGGGGACAGGGGCAGGTACGAGCAGTACTTC | TRBJ2-7 | TRBD1 | TRBV6-2/TRBV6-3 | few
CASSLEAGSLWYEQYF | TGCGCCAGCAGCTTGGAGGCAGGGAGCCTCTGGTACGAGCAGTACTTC | TRBJ2-7 | . | TRBV5-1 | many
CASSLKQAGGGEQYF | TGTGCCAGCAGCTTAAAACAGGCGGGAGGGGGCGAGCAGTACTTC | TRBJ2-7 | TRBD2 | TRBV7-9 | few
CASSLGLAENNEQFF | TGTGCCAGCAGCTTGGGGCTAGCGGAGAACAATGAGCAGTTCTTC | TRBJ2-1 | TRBD2 | TRBV5-8 | many
CASLRDRGLTVSGANVLTF | TGTGCCAGCCTCAGGGATCGGGGACTAACTGTGTCCGGGGCCAACGTCCTGACTTTC | TRBJ2-6 | TRBD2 | TRBV5-8 | .
CASSHPRGGAFF | TGTGCCAGCAGTCACCCCCGGGGGGGAGCTTTCTTT | TRBJ1-1 | . | TRBV28 | few
CASSETPRGSGNTIYF | TGTGCCAGCAGCGAAACGCCGAGGGGCTCTGGAAACACCATATATTTT | TRBJ1-3 | . | TRBV3-1 | many
CASSPLTRYEQYF | TGTGCCAGCAGCCCGCTCACTAGGTACGAGCAGTACTTC | TRBJ2-7 | . | TRBV7-2 | .
CASSPGQGGFQPQHF | TGTGCCAGCAGTCCGGGACAGGGGGGGTTTCAGCCCCAGCATTTT | TRBJ1-5 | TRBD1 | TRBV27 | .
CASSFEQTEADSPLHF | TGTGCCAGCAGTTTCGAACAAACCGAGGCCGATTCACCCCTCCACTTT | TRBJ1-6 | . | TRBV12-3/TRBV12-4 | many
CASSVAWADRGLGGANVLTF | TGTGCCAGCAGCGTAGCTTGGGCGGACAGGGGGCTGGGAGGGGCCAACGTCCTGACTTTC | TRBJ2-6 | TRBD1 | TRBV9 | .
CASSSSGRAHYNEQFF | TGTGCCAGCAGCTCTAGCGGGAGGGCACACTACAATGAGCAGTTCTTC | TRBJ2-1 | TRBD2 | TRBV5-4 | few
CSASASGSDEQYF | TGCAGTGCTAGCGCTAGCGGGAGTGACGAGCAGTACTTC | TRBJ2-7 | TRBD2 | TRBV20-1 | few
CASSQDGLYNSPLHF | TGTGCCAGCAGCCAAGATGGGCTTTATAATTCACCCCTCCACTTT | TRBJ1-6 | . | TRBV4-2 | .
CASTTQGGVRNEQFF | TGTGCCAGCACCACCCAGGGGGGAGTACGGAATGAGCAGTTCTTC | TRBJ2-1 | . | TRBV7-9 | .
CASSGGKNTEAFF | TGTGCCAGCAGCGGGGGGAAGAACACTGAAGCTTTCTTT | TRBJ1-1 | . | TRBV6-1 | many
CASSEVYNTGELFF | TGTGCCAGCAGTGAAGTGTACAACACCGGGGAGCTGTTTTTT | TRBJ2-2 | . | TRBV2 | many
CASSGESSYNEQFF | TGTGCAAGTAGTGGTGAGAGCTCCTACAATGAGCAGTTCTTC | TRBJ2-1 | . | TRBV19 | few
CASSLGRAGQYGYTF | TGTGCCAGCAGTTTAGGTCGGGCAGGGCAGTATGGCTACACCTTC | TRBJ1-2 | . | TRBV12-3/TRBV12-4 | .
CASSVIGSGGTEQFF | TGTGCCAGCAGCGTAATCGGGAGTGGGGGAACTGAGCAGTTCTTC | TRBJ2-1 | . | TRBV9 | many
CASSWGGTEAFF | TGTGCCAGCAGTTGGGGAGGTACTGAAGCTTTCTTT | TRBJ1-1 | . | TRBV28 | many
CASSPPTGTGELFF | TGTGCCAGCAGCCCCCCCACGGGCACCGGGGAGCTGTTTTTT | TRBJ2-2 | . | TRBV7-9 | .
CASSPSEDADEQFF | TGTGCCAGCTCACCTTCAGAAGATGCGGATGAGCAGTTCTTC | TRBJ2-1 | . | TRBV18 | many
CSAPRDSSYGYTF | TGCAGTGCTCCAAGGGACAGCTCCTATGGCTACACCTTC | TRBJ1-2 | TRBD1 | TRBV20-1 | .
CASTLHTGALTEAFF | TGTGCCAGCACCCTCCACACAGGGGCGCTGACTGAAGCTTTCTTT | TRBJ1-1 | TRBD1 | TRBV7-9 | many
CASTGGGGQVNEQFF | TGTGCCAGCACCGGTGGTGGGGGGCAGGTCAATGAGCAGTTCTTC | TRBJ2-1 | . | TRBV3-1 | many
CSAGDRANTEAFF | TGCAGTGCGGGGGACAGGGCGAACACTGAAGCTTTCTTT | TRBJ1-1 | TRBD1 | TRBV20-1 | many
CASSFTSGTQETQYF | TGTGCCAGCAGCTTCACTAGCGGGACTCAAGAGACCCAGTACTTC | TRBJ2-5 | TRBD2 | TRBV7-9 | many
CSARRQGLYEQYF | TGCAGTGCTAGGAGACAGGGCCTCTACGAGCAGTACTTC | TRBJ2-7 | TRBD1 | TRBV20-1 | few
CSALGGGNTIYF | TGCAGCGCTCTGGGCGGGGGAAACACCATATATTTT | TRBJ1-3 | . | TRBV29-1 | few
CASSYDRMYEQYF | TGTGCCAGCAGTTACGACAGAATGTACGAGCAGTACTTC | TRBJ2-7 | . | TRBV6-2/TRBV6-3 | few
CASSLAWLDEQFF | TGTGCCAGCAGCTTAGCGTGGCTAGATGAGCAGTTCTTC | TRBJ2-1 | . | TRBV7-9 | many
CASHLNGLANTGELFF | TGTGCCAGTCACCTGAATGGTCTAGCGAACACCGGGGAGCTGTTTTTT | TRBJ2-2 | . | TRBV27 | .
CSARIAGAYNEQFF | TGCAGTGCTAGGATAGCGGGAGCCTACAATGAGCAGTTCTTC | TRBJ2-1 | TRBD2 | TRBV20-1 | many
CASSSRTGRSGANVLTF | TGTGCCAGCAGTTCGAGGACAGGTCGCTCTGGGGCCAACGTCCTGACTTTC | TRBJ2-6 | TRBD1 | TRBV28 | few
CASSLGDRGGGNQPQHF | TGTGCCAGCAGCTTAGGAGACAGGGGAGGCGGCAATCAGCCCCAGCATTTT | TRBJ1-5 | TRBD1 | TRBV11-2 | .
CASTIGGSYEQYF | TGTGCCAGCACCATAGGGGGCAGCTACGAGCAGTACTTC | TRBJ2-7 | TRBD1 | TRBV5-4 | few
CASSQRGGKLFF | TGTGCCAGCAGCCAACGAGGGGGAAAACTGTTTTTT | TRBJ1-4 | . | TRBV6-1 | many
CASSREVGSGDEQFF | TGTGCCAGCAGCCGGGAAGTAGGGTCGGGGGATGAGCAGTTCTTC | TRBJ2-1 | . | TRBV2 | .
CSANWGASSYEQYF | TGCAGTGCTAATTGGGGGGCGAGCTCCTACGAGCAGTACTTC | TRBJ2-7 | . | TRBV20-1 | many
CASSPHGTVDQPQHF | TGTGCCAGCTCACCCCATGGGACAGTCGATCAGCCCCAGCATTTT | TRBJ1-5 | TRBD1 | TRBV18 | many
CATSDLGLTGITGTSGSYEQYF | TGTGCCACCAGTGATTTGGGCCTGACAGGGATAACCGGGACTAGCGGTTCCTACGAGCAGTACTTC | TRBJ2-7 | TRBD2 | TRBV24-1 | .
CSAAIRDRRKIAYEQYF | TGCAGTGCTGCTATCAGGGACAGACGAAAAATAGCCTACGAGCAGTACTTC | TRBJ2-7 | TRBD1 | TRBV20-1 | few
CATSELDYGYTF | TGTGCCACCTCCGAACTGGACTATGGCTACACCTTC | TRBJ1-2 | . | TRBV6-1 | .
CAIGAGSFGEQYF | TGTGCCATCGGCGCAGGGTCTTTCGGCGAGCAGTACTTC | TRBJ2-7 | . | TRBV28 | many
CSAALAGEGRQFF | TGCAGTGCCGCACTAGCGGGGGAGGGGCGACAGTTCTTC | TRBJ2-1 | TRBD2 | TRBV20-1 | .
CASSLFETPADTQYF | TGTGCCAGCAGCTTATTTGAAACCCCGGCAGATACGCAGTATTTT | TRBJ2-3 | . | TRBV7-6 | .
CASSPELAGVILNF | TGTGCCAGCAGCCCTGAGCTAGCGGGAGTTATCCTGAACTTC | TRBJ2-7 | TRBD2 | TRBV5-5 | many
CSATSTSGSYEQYF | TGCAGTGCTACCTCGACTAGCGGGTCCTACGAGCAGTACTTC | TRBJ2-7 | TRBD2 | TRBV20-1 | many
CSVANAPYEQYF | TGCAGCGTTGCCAACGCCCCCTACGAGCAGTACTTC | TRBJ2-7 | . | TRBV29-1 | many
CASSQATGNNQPQHF | TGCGCCAGCAGCCAAGCAACGGGGAACAATCAGCCCCAGCATTTT | TRBJ1-5 | . | TRBV4-1 | many
CASSASGIDTQYF | TGTGCCAGCAGTGCATCAGGGATAGATACGCAGTATTTT | TRBJ2-3 | . | TRBV2 | many